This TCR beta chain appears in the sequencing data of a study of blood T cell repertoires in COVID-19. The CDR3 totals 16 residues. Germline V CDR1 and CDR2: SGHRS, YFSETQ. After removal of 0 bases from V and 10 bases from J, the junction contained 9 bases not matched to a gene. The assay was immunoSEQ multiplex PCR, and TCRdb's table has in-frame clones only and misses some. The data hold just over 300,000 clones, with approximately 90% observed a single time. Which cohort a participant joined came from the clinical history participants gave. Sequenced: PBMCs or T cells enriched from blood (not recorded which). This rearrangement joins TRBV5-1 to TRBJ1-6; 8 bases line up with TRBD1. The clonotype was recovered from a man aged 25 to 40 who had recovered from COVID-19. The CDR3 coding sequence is TGCGCCAGCAGCTTGGTGGCAGGGGGCATTCAGTCACCCCTCCACTTT. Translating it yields CASSLVAGGIQSPLHF.